Listed here are 31 T cell receptor beta chains from one sample, sequenced in a study of T cells in Graves' hyperthyroidism and ophthalmopathy. RNA transcripts gave rise to amplified TCR beta CDR3 regions. First-round RT-PCR of the TCR CDR3 relied on the HTBI primer set. From the multiplex PCR reads, TCRdb called clonotypes with MiXCR, one entry per CDR3 protein. This repertoire shows over 500,000 distinct CDR3 sequences, around 15% found once; its top ten account for 29%. Sequences were obtained from blood. These receptors were collected from a young woman with Graves' ophthalmopathy.

The chain couples TRBV4-3 to TRBJ2-4; D tentatively fits TRBD1 or TRBD2 (5 bases each). The CDR3 totals 18 residues. Looked up from germline, CDR1 is LGHNA and CDR2 is YSLEER. V was clipped by 0 bases and J by 6 bases, with 21 bases between them. The CDR3 DNA reads TGCGCCAGCAGCCAAGATGCCCCCAGCGGTGCTGGGGGAAACATTCAGTACTTC. Its translation: CASSQDAPSGAGGNIQYF.

V and J are TRBV3-1 and TRBJ2-3, with 9 bases fitting TRBD1. Unmatched junction bases numbered 5, after V lost 3 bases and J lost 4 bases. CDR3 length: 15 amino acids. CDR1 and CDR2 (germline): LGHDT, YNNKEL (reference sequence). CDR3 protein: CASSHPRTGADTQYF. The CDR3 DNA reads TGTGCCAGCAGCCACCCTAGGACAGGGGCAGATACGCAGTATTTT.

This chain links TRBV5-1 with TRBJ2-3; D is uncertain. V was shortened by 2 bases and J by 1 base, with 17 bases between the two germline ends. This CDR3 comprises 17 residues. Germline V CDR1 and CDR2: SGHRS, YFSETQ. In nucleotides, the CDR3 is TGCGCCAGCAGCTTATCGTCCCGGCGACCGGGCACAGATACGCAGTATTTT. Its protein product is CASSLSSRRPGTDTQYF.

This clonotype was observed a few times. This chain joins TRBV27 and TRBJ2-3; unclear D gene. V was cut by 1 base and J by 6 bases, with 8 bases left in between. Per the germline V gene, CDR1 is MNHEY and CDR2 is SMNVEV (reference sequence). The CDR3 runs to 13 residues. The CDR3 DNA sequence: TGTGCCAGCAGTTTATTTATACGGGATACGCAGTATTTT. It specifies CASSLFIRDTQYF.

CDR3 loop: CATSNGLAGDNEQFF. CDR3 DNA: TGTGCCACCTCGAATGGACTAGCGGGAGACAATGAGCAGTTCTTC. The chain combines TRBV6-4 with TRBJ2-1; 13 nucleotides agree with TRBD2. Per the germline V gene, CDR1 is MRHNA and CDR2 is SNTAGT. The CDR3 consists of 15 residues. Trimming at V came to 10 bases and at J to 5 bases, leaving 8 bases not matched to a gene.

The chain is built from TRBV28 and TRBJ1-2, with D perhaps matching TRBD1 (6 bases). V was clipped by 4 bases and J by 4 bases, with 16 bases between them. This CDR3 is built from 15 residues. CDR1 and CDR2 from the germline V gene are MDHEN and SYDVKM. CDR3 in DNA: TGTGCCAGCAGTTGGGGGCAGGGTGGGCTCTATGGCTACACCTTC. Translation: CASSWGQGGLYGYTF.

The V call is TRBV18, the J call TRBJ2-2; the D gene is possibly TRBD2 (6 bases). Trimming stripped 3 bases from V and 2 bases from J, with 16 bases between. This CDR3 has 17 amino acids. Germline V lookup: CDR1 KGHSH, CDR2 LQKENI. The CDR3 DNA reads as TGTGCCAGCTCACCGAGGTTGGCGGGAATAAACACCGGGGAGCTGTTTTTT. Its protein product is CASSPRLAGINTGELFF. Together with reference TRBV18 and TRBJ2-2, the CDR3 gives the full variable domain: NAGVMQNPRHLVRRRGQEARLRCSPMKGHSHVYWYRQLPEEGLKFMVYLQKENIIDESGMPKERFSAEFPKEGPSILRIQQVVRGDSAAYFCASSPRLAGINTGELFFGEGSRLTVL.

There are many counts of this clonotype. The CDR3 sequence is CASSNLPGQGRQMNTEAFF. CDR3 bases: TGTGCCAGCAGTAATCTCCCGGGACAGGGGCGACAAATGAACACTGAAGCTTTCTTT. V and J are TRBV6-2 or TRBV6-3 and TRBJ1-1, with 10 bases fitting TRBD1. Germline CDR1 is MNHEY and CDR2 is SVGEGT. The CDR3 extends over 19 amino acids. V trimming: 5 bases; J trimming: 0 bases; junction bases outside the gene matches: 15.

In the case of this clonotype: Sequence at one end of the junction differs from germline and may be a read error. The chain has TRBV5-1 and TRBJ1-5; D is ambiguous. This CDR3 spans 12 amino acids. CDR1 and CDR2 (germline): SGHRS, YFSETQ. The CDR3 sequence is CTSSDEHQPQHF. The CDR3 DNA reads TGCACCAGCTCGGACGAGCATCAGCCCCAGCATTTT.

This clonotype appeared a few times. The chain links TRBV5-1 to TRBJ2-7; the D is unclear. The CDR3 loop spans 15 amino acids. Germline CDR1 SGHRS, CDR2 YFSETQ. The germline V and J ends were trimmed by 0 bases and 0 bases, with 10 bases remaining between them. The CDR3 nucleotides are TGCGCCAGCAGCTTGGAGCCTACCAGCTCCTACGAGCAGTACTTC. Protein product: CASSLEPTSSYEQYF.

This chain links TRBV18 with TRBJ2-7; TRBD1 matches 10 bases. This CDR3 has 15 amino acids. V gave up 3 bases and J gave up 6 bases; unmatched junction bases: 8. The germline V gene has CDR1 KGHSH and CDR2 LQKENI. This CDR3 is CASSPLPTGGSEQYF. The CDR3 bases are TGTGCCAGCTCACCTTTGCCGACAGGGGGCTCCGAGCAGTACTTC.

This clonotype was detected ten times or more. The chain is built from TRBV20-1 and TRBJ2-5; TRBD1 or TRBD2 may be the D gene (5 bases each). The CDR3 covers 16 residues. CDR1 and CDR2 from the germline V gene are DFQATT and SNEGSKA (reference sequence). V was pared by 4 bases and J by 2 bases, with 20 bases between. DNA of the CDR3: TGCAGTGCTAACGATGGGGCGACCTGGGGGCAAGAGACCCAGTACTTC. This encodes CSANDGATWGQETQYF.

This clonotype was seen at least ten times. The CDR3 here is CAWSTGITEAFF. The CDR3 DNA reads as TGTGCCTGGAGTACGGGGATCACTGAAGCTTTCTTT. This chain joins TRBV30 and TRBJ1-1; no firm D call. The germline V gene encodes CDR1 GTSNPN and CDR2 SVGIG (reference sequence). V lost 2 bases to trimming and J lost 4 bases, with 8 bases between them. The CDR3 has 12 amino acids.

The J gene is TRBJ1-1, the V gene TRBV20-1; a weak D match, TRBD1 (6 bases). Trimming pared 7 bases from V and 5 bases from J, leaving 23 bases between. The CDR3 covers 15 residues. The germline V gene encodes CDR1 DFQATT and CDR2 SNEGSKA (reference sequence). The CDR3, as DNA: TGCAGTGTGGGGGGCCTGACAGGCGCCTTAACTGAAGCTTTCTTT. Amino acids: CSVGGLTGALTEAFF.

This clonotype was picked up many times. This chain connects TRBV2 to TRBJ1-1, with 7 positions matching TRBD1. V lost 7 bases to trimming and J lost 6 bases; unmatched junction nucleotides: 8. Germline-derived CDR1 and CDR2 are SNHLY and FYNNEI. CDR3 length equals 13 residues. CDR3 sequence (DNA): TGTGCCAGCACCGGGACAGAAAAACCTGAAGCTTTCTTT. It is translated as CASTGTEKPEAFF.

With regard to this clonotype: At one end the junction does not follow the germline gene, possibly because of a read error. J is TRBJ1-2 and V is TRBV3-1; 7 positions agree with TRBD1. The CDR3 sequence is 18 residues long. The germline V gene encodes CDR1 LGHDT and CDR2 YNNKEL (reference sequence). Here the CDR3 reads CASSPDNDDSTGNCGYTF. The CDR3 region has the DNA TGTGCCAGCAGCCCGGATAACGACGACTCGACAGGGAACTGTGGCTACACCTTC. Drawing the rest from reference TRBV3-1 and TRBJ1-2, the complete variable domain is DTAVSQTPKYLVTQMGNDKSIKCEQNLGHDTMYWYKQDSKKFLKIMFSYNNKELIINETVPNRFSPKSPDKAHLNLHINSLELGDSAVYFCASSPDNDDSTGNCGYTFGSGTRLTVV.

The V gene is TRBV11-2, the J gene TRBJ2-1; the D gene could be TRBD1 or TRBD2 (5 bases each). The germline gives CDR1 SGHAT, CDR2 FQNNGV. The CDR3 length is 15 residues. V lost 3 bases and J lost 6, with 15 bases in between. Written as DNA, the CDR3 is TGTGCCAGCAGCTTGGGGATACTAGGGGTCAATGAGCAGTTCTTC. Its protein is CASSLGILGVNEQFF.

This chain links TRBV7-9 with TRBJ1-6; a possible D gene is TRBD1 (5 bases). Trimming took off 3 bases at V and 9 bases at J, with 18 bases between the two ends. The length of the CDR3 is 16 residues. Germline V gene sequence: CDR1 SEHNR, CDR2 FQNEAQ (reference sequence). The CDR3 DNA sequence: TGTGCCAGCAGCTTTCACAGGTCCCTGGCTGGTTCACCCCTCCACTTT. This codes for CASSFHRSLAGSPLHF.

A single count supports this clonotype. The V and J genes are TRBV20-1 and TRBJ1-5, with no clear D. Per the germline V gene, CDR1 is DFQATT and CDR2 is SNEGSKA (reference sequence). Deletions cut 0 bases from V and 0 bases from J, with 6 bases between. The CDR3 has 14 amino acids. The CDR3 sequence is CSARDSGSNQPQHF. As DNA, the CDR3 is TGCAGTGCTAGAGATTCAGGTAGCAATCAGCCCCAGCATTTT.

This clonotype came up many times. This sequence joins TRBV30 and TRBJ2-5; D is unclear. The CDR3 contains 13 residues. Trimming removed 0 bases from V and 1 base from J, with 6 bases in between. The germline CDR1 and CDR2 sequences are GTSNPN and SVGIG (reference sequence). CDR3 sequence (DNA): TGTGCCTGGAGTGTAGCACTCCAAGAGACCCAGTACTTC. This gives the protein CAWSVALQETQYF.

This clonotype came up a few times. The chain has TRBV4-3 and TRBJ2-5; 7 nucleotides align to TRBD2. After removal of 2 bases from V and 2 bases from J, the junction contained 5 bases not matched to a gene. CDR3 length: 15 residues. Germline values: CDR1 LGHNA, CDR2 YSLEER. The CDR3 DNA is TGCGCCAGCAGCCAATATTCAGCGGGGCAAGAGACCCAGTACTTC. This codes for CASSQYSAGQETQYF.

This clonotype was found a few times. V gene TRBV9 combines with J gene TRBJ2-2; TRBD2 agrees at 7 bases. CDR3 length equals 14 residues. V lost 4 bases and J lost 7; bases outside the gene matches: 7. Germline loops: CDR1 SGDLS, CDR2 YYNGEE. As DNA, the CDR3 is TGTGCCAGCAGCACGAGTGGGAGGGACGGGGAGCTGTTTTTT. As protein: CASSTSGRDGELFF.

The chain recombines TRBV4-3 with TRBJ2-5, with 10 positions matching TRBD2. Germline values: CDR1 LGHNA, CDR2 YSLEER. This CDR3 contains 16 residues. J lost 0 bases, V lost 4 bases, and 5 bases had no gene match. CDR3: CASSLGLAADQETQYF. DNA of the CDR3: TGCGCCAGCAGCCTTGGACTAGCGGCCGACCAAGAGACCCAGTACTTC.

This clonotype was counted a few times. The rearrangement links TRBV4-2 to TRBJ2-4; 7 positions agree with TRBD2. The ends lost 4 bases at V and 6 bases at J; junction bases unmatched: 6. The CDR3 is 14 amino acids. Germline V gene sequence: CDR1 LGHNA, CDR2 YNFKEQ. CDR3 in DNA: TGTGCCAGCAGCCCACGACTAGCTGCAAACATTCAGTACTTC. Translating it yields CASSPRLAANIQYF.

The rearrangement joins TRBV6-1 to TRBJ1-1, with D perhaps matching TRBD1 (5 bases). CDR1 MNHNS and CDR2 SASEGT come from the germline V gene. There are 14 residues in the CDR3. The V end was cut by 8 bases, the J end by 6 bases, with 19 bases between. Here the CDR3 DNA reads TGTGCCAGCCGGTCCAGGGTAGTTGATTCTGAAGCTTTCTTT. Its translation is CASRSRVVDSEAFF.

The chain is built from TRBV6-2 or TRBV6-3 and TRBJ2-7; 8 bases align to TRBD2. This CDR3 region has 14 residues. Germline CDR1 and CDR2: MNHEY and SVGEGT. Trimming cost V 6 bases and J 2 bases; bases outside gene matches: 6. CDR3 loop: CASRPSGSPYEQYF. The CDR3 DNA reads TGTGCCAGCAGACCAAGCGGGAGCCCCTACGAGCAGTACTTC.

This clonotype has just a few counts. The rearrangement uses TRBV5-1 and TRBJ2-1, with TRBD1 as a possible D gene (5 bases). Germline-derived CDR1 and CDR2 are SGHRS and YFSETQ. The V and J ends lost 1 base and 3 bases respectively, with 11 bases between them. The CDR3 covers 15 residues. The CDR3 loop reads CASSLSQDYYNEQFF. In nucleotides, the CDR3 is TGCGCCAGCAGCTTGTCACAGGATTACTACAATGAGCAGTTCTTC.

This clonotype came up many times. The chain combines TRBV6-1 with TRBJ2-2, with D maybe TRBD2 (6 bases). Deletions cut 4 bases from V and 0 bases from J, with 12 bases between. Germline V gene data show CDR1 as MNHNS and CDR2 as SASEGT. The length of the CDR3 is 16 residues. CDR3 bases: TGTGCCAGCAGTGTCCGGGCGGGGACGAACACCGGGGAGCTGTTTTTT. This sequence encodes CASSVRAGTNTGELFF.

This clonotype was detected a few times. This CDR3 is CASSQLTSGYNEQFF. CDR3 DNA sequence: TGTGCCAGCAGCCAACTCACCAGTGGGTACAATGAGCAGTTCTTC. The V call is TRBV14, the J call TRBJ2-1; no firm D call. Germline V lookup: CDR1 SGHDN, CDR2 FVKESK. The CDR3 is 15 amino acids. V was cut by 2 bases and J by 4 bases, with 12 bases left in between.

Of note for this clonotype: A much larger clone is a single base away; this may be a read error. The J gene is TRBJ1-5, the V gene TRBV7-2; D possibly corresponds to TRBD1 (5 bases). V was clipped by 1 base and J by 6 bases, with 13 bases between them. There are 15 residues in the CDR3. Per germline, CDR1 SGHTA and CDR2 FQGNSA. The CDR3 here is CASSLGGSGPQPQHF. CDR3 nucleotide sequence: TGTGCCAGCAGCTTAGGAGGTTCAGGGCCTCAGCCCCAGCATTTT.

The chain recombines TRBV5-6 with TRBJ2-1; D unclear. Germline CDR1 reads SGHDT; CDR2 reads YYEEEE. CDR3 length equals 12 residues. V dropped 3 bases and J dropped 1 base, with 2 bases sitting between them. CDR3 loop: CASSWSYNEQFF. CDR3 coding DNA: TGTGCCAGCAGCTGGTCCTACAATGAGCAGTTCTTC. Combining the CDR3 with reference TRBV5-6 and TRBJ2-1 gives the whole variable domain DAGVTQSPTHLIKTRGQQVTLRCSPKSGHDTVSWYQQALGQGPQFIFQYYEEEERQRGNFPDRFSGHQFPNYSSELNVNALLLGDSALYLCASSWSYNEQFFGPGTRLTVL.